The rows below give T cell receptor beta chains drawn from one sample of a study of blood T cell repertoires in COVID-19. Clones were sequenced by immunoSEQ multiplex PCR, and TCRdb holds only the in-frame ones, with some missing. This sample has about 110,000 clones; approximately 80% occur once, and the top ten carry nearly 0.85%. Sequencing input: peripheral blood. All receptors derive from a woman in her 70s with acute or convalescent COVID-19. The CDR3 runs from the conserved cysteine through the conserved F or W. D genes are given only for firm matches. The size field is filled for only some rows; it gives once, few, many or a size class.

>TRBV5-8|TRBJ1-4|-|TRBD1
CASSLGTGGGEKLFF
TGTGCCAGCAGCTTGGGGACAGGGGGCGGTGAAAAACTGTTTTTT
>TRBV9|TRBJ1-1|-|-
CASSPGLYTEAFF
TGTGCCAGCAGCCCGGGACTTTACACTGAAGCTTTCTTT
>TRBV27|TRBJ2-7|-|-
CASSLSSFGEQYF
TGTGCCAGCAGTTTATCTAGCTTCGGGGAGCAGTACTTC
>TRBV2|TRBJ1-5|-|-
CARTAREDQPQHF
TGTGCCAGGACGGCCAGGGAGGACCAGCCCCAGCATTTT
>TRBV5-5|TRBJ1-4|-|-
CASSLAGNDEKLFF
TGTGCCAGCAGCTTGGCGGGGAATGACGAAAAGCTGTTTTTT
>TRBV19|TRBJ1-6|-|-
CASRGGTVYNSPLHF
TGTGCCAGTAGAGGGGGAACGGTCTATAATTCACCCCTCCACTTT
>TRBV5-6|TRBJ1-5|-|TRBD1
CASSRGQGGQPQHF
TGTGCCAGCAGCCGGGGACAGGGCGGGCAGCCCCAGCATTTT
>TRBV7-8|TRBJ2-7|-|-
CASSSTRVSYEQYF
TGTGCCAGCAGCTCTACTAGGGTCTCCTACGAGCAGTACTTC
>TRBV30|TRBJ2-5|-|-
CAWSALQETQYF
TGTGCCTGGAGTGCACTCCAAGAGACCCAGTACTTC
>TRBV7-8|TRBJ2-1|-|TRBD2
CASSPLAGGPGEQIF
TGTGCCAGCAGCCCCTTAGCGGGGGGGCCAGGGGAGCAGATCTTC
>TRBV6-5|TRBJ1-2|-|TRBD1
CASSYRQGMGYTF
TGTGCCAGCAGTTATCGACAGGGGATGGGCTACACCTTC
>TRBV29-1|TRBJ2-1|-|-
CSVEAVSSYNEQFF
TGCAGCGTTGAGGCGGTCAGCTCCTACAATGAGCAGTTCTTC
>TRBV5-1|TRBJ2-1|-|-
CASSSSTGPTREQFF
TGCGCCAGCAGCTCCTCAACAGGGCCTACACGTGAGCAGTTCTTC
>TRBV14|TRBJ1-1|-|-
CASSQELGRYTEAFF
TGTGCCAGCAGCCAAGAATTGGGGAGGTACACTGAAGCTTTCTTT
>TRBV5-6|TRBJ2-1|-|-
CASNPTGRDEQFF
TGTGCCAGCAACCCGACAGGCCGGGATGAGCAGTTCTTC
>TRBV11-3|TRBJ2-3|-|TRBD1
CASSLGTGITDTQYF
TGTGCCAGCAGCTTAGGGACAGGGATCACAGATACGCAGTATTTT
>TRBV10-3|TRBJ2-7|-|-
CAISETGSSYEQYF
TGTGCCATCAGTGAGACAGGCTCATCCTACGAGCAGTACTTC
>TRBV19|TRBJ2-3|-|TRBD1
CASSIGLGTGFRDTQYF
TGTGCCAGTAGTATAGGATTAGGGACAGGGTTTAGAGATACGCAGTATTTT
>TRBV7-9|TRBJ1-4|once|TRBD1
CASSTGTGVTNEKLFF
TGTGCCAGCAGCACCGGGACAGGGGTAACTAATGAAAAACTGTTTTTT
>TRBV18|TRBJ2-7|-|-
CASSPRGGRSGGEQYF
TGTGCCAGCTCACCCCGTGGGGGCCGGTCGGGTGGCGAGCAGTACTTC
>TRBV6-6|TRBJ1-2|-|-
CASSLERGYTF
TGTGCCAGCAGTTTGGAGCGTGGCTACACCTTC
>TRBV3-1/TRBV3-2|TRBJ2-1|-|-
CASSLRAGGFAYNEQFF
TGTGCCAGCAGCCTCCGGGCAGGCGGGTTTGCCTACAATGAGCAGTTCTTC
>TRBV5-6|TRBJ1-2|-|-
CASSIGVFNYGYTF
TGTGCCAGCAGCATCGGGGTTTTTAACTATGGCTACACCTTC
>TRBV29-1|TRBJ2-3|-|-
CSVATSRGTDTQYF
TGCAGCGTAGCTACCTCTCGGGGCACAGATACGCAGTATTTT
>TRBV5-4|TRBJ2-2|-|-
CASSLDGNGELFF
TGTGCCAGCAGCTTGGATGGCAACGGGGAGCTGTTTTTT
>TRBV5-6|TRBJ1-1|-|-
CASSLAGMGGTEAFF
TGTGCCAGCAGCTTGGCCGGGATGGGTGGAACTGAAGCTTTCTTT
>TRBV28|TRBJ1-5|-|-
CASSFGQAFNQPQHF
TGTGCCAGCAGTTTCGGCCAGGCTTTCAATCAGCCCCAGCATTTT
>TRBV6-5|TRBJ1-1|-|-
CASSYSSEGGTEAFF
TGTGCCAGCAGTTACTCATCAGAGGGTGGCACTGAAGCTTTCTTT
>TRBV11-2|TRBJ2-5|-|-
CASSLVGVQETQYF
TGTGCCAGCAGCTTAGTGGGAGTCCAAGAGACCCAGTACTTC
>TRBV19|TRBJ1-5|-|-
CASSMYSQPQHF
TGTGCCAGTAGTATGTATAGTCAGCCCCAGCATTTT
>TRBV27|TRBJ2-7|-|TRBD1
CASSLSVRWTGTPYEQYF
TGTGCCAGCAGTTTATCGGTACGGTGGACAGGGACCCCTTACGAGCAGTACTTC
>TRBV27|TRBJ1-6|-|-
CASSLLAAGDSPLHF
TGTGCCAGCAGCCTCCTCGCCGCCGGGGATTCACCCCTCCACTTT
>TRBV5-1|TRBJ2-5|-|TRBD1
CASSYRTGREETQYF
TGCGCCAGCAGCTACCGGACAGGGCGGGAAGAGACCCAGTACTTC
>TRBV5-1|TRBJ2-2|once|TRBD1
CASSLATGGSGELFF
TGCGCCAGCAGCTTGGCGACAGGGGGGTCCGGGGAGCTGTTTTTT
>TRBV11-3|TRBJ1-1|-|-
CASSRQPNTEAFF
TGTGCCAGCAGCCGACAACCCAACACTGAAGCTTTCTTT
>TRBV30|TRBJ1-6|-|-
CAWSYRGVYNSPLHF
TGTGCCTGGAGTTATAGGGGCGTTTATAATTCACCCCTCCACTTT
>TRBV2|TRBJ1-3|-|-
CASSDNRAVSGNTIYF
TGTGCCAGCAGTGATAACAGGGCCGTCTCTGGAAACACCATATATTTT
>TRBV6-1|TRBJ1-5|-|-
CASSEAGGLFQPQHF
TGTGCCAGCAGTGAAGCAGGGGGTTTGTTTCAGCCCCAGCATTTT
>TRBV9|TRBJ2-2|-|-
CASSVATGNTGELFF
TGTGCCAGCAGCGTAGCTACAGGGAACACCGGGGAGCTGTTTTTT
>TRBV28|TRBJ1-5|-|TRBD1
CASSLAGGLGGPQHF
TGTGCCAGCAGTTTGGCAGGGGGCCTTGGAGGGCCCCAGCATTTT
>TRBV28|TRBJ2-4|once|-
CASSSGQQNIQYF
TGTGCCAGCAGTTCCGGACAGCAAAACATTCAGTACTTC
>TRBV5-5|TRBJ1-1|-|TRBD1
CASSLVGQGEAFF
TGTGCCAGCAGCTTGGTTGGACAGGGAGAAGCCTTCTTT
>TRBV19|TRBJ1-2|-|TRBD1
CASSPMGQSRSGYTF
TGTGCCAGTAGCCCGATGGGACAGTCGAGAAGTGGCTACACCTTC
>TRBV27|TRBJ2-1|-|-
CASSFGGLTSSYNEQFF
TGTGCCAGCAGTTTCGGAGGGCTCACTAGCAGTTACAATGAGCAGTTCTTC
>TRBV12-5|TRBJ2-7|-|-
CASGLVREIGGLSYEQYF
TGTGCTAGTGGTTTGGTACGAGAAATTGGCGGGCTCTCCTACGAGCAGTACTTC
>TRBV11-3|TRBJ2-2|once|-
CASSKGAGELFF
TGTGCCAGCAGCAAGGGGGCCGGGGAGCTGTTTTTT
>TRBV4-1|TRBJ2-5|-|-
CASSQILGVETQYF
TGCGCCAGCAGCCAAATCTTAGGGGTTGAGACCCAGTACTTC
>TRBV18|TRBJ2-5|-|-
CASSPRGETQYF
TGTGCCAGCTCACCAAGAGGAGAGACCCAGTACTTC
>TRBV4-1|TRBJ1-3|-|-
CASSQESGLVGNTIYF
TGCGCCAGCAGCCAAGAATCAGGGCTTGTTGGAAACACCATATATTTT
>TRBV6-5|TRBJ2-1|once|-
CASRAYNEQFF
TGTGCCAGCAGAGCATACAATGAGCAGTTCTTC
>TRBV2|TRBJ1-1|many|TRBD1
CASSELGQGAYEAFF
TGTGCCAGCAGTGAATTAGGGCAGGGGGCTTATGAAGCTTTCTTT
>TRBV21-1|TRBJ1-4|-|-
CASIDRGPLGSNEKLFF
TGTGCCAGCATAGACAGGGGGCCGTTAGGCTCTAATGAAAAACTGTTTTTT
>TRBV7-7|TRBJ2-5|-|-
CASSFGGLGETQYF
TGTGCCAGCAGCTTCGGAGGGCTAGGGGAGACCCAGTACTTC
>TRBV2|TRBJ2-4|-|TRBD1
CASNSGQGKNIQYF
TGTGCCAGCAATTCAGGACAGGGGAAAAACATTCAGTACTTC
>TRBV19|TRBJ2-6|-|-
CASSPQGAGANVLTF
TGTGCCAGTAGTCCTCAGGGTGCTGGGGCCAACGTCCTGACTTTC
>TRBV2|TRBJ1-6|-|-
CASSVFSYNSPLHF
TGTGCCAGCAGCGTATTCTCCTATAATTCACCCCTCCACTTT
>TRBV18|TRBJ1-4|-|-
CASSPLLATNEKLFF
TGTGCCAGCTCACCCCTACTTGCAACTAATGAAAAACTGTTTTTT
>TRBV29-1|TRBJ1-1|-|-
CSVGIQGRAFF
TGCAGCGTTGGTATACAAGGGAGGGCTTTCTTT
>TRBV4-1|TRBJ2-7|-|TRBD2
CASSQDQVGRAPYEQYF
TGCGCCAGCAGCCAAGATCAGGTCGGGAGGGCCCCATACGAGCAGTACTTC